This record covers a single TCR beta chain. Antigen: not known. Some clones are missing from TCRdb's copy, which holds only in-frame ones; the method was immunoSEQ multiplex PCR. This repertoire shows approximately 130,000 clones, 84% found once; its top ten account for about 3.3%. CDR1 is GTSNPN, CDR2 SVGIG, per germline (reference sequence). The ends lost 0 bases at V and 3 bases at J; junction bases unmatched: 2. The CDR3 runs to 15 residues. The data were obtained in a study of cytotoxic CD8 clonotypes in ibrutinib-treated CLL. Study details: Response sampling came at median around 12 months of treatment, ranging about 6 to 40 months. Study results and caveats: Having risen at ibrutinib response, clonality had fallen back toward baseline by progression. Patients showed higher baseline clonality than age-matched healthy donors, and it tracked circulating CD8+ T-cell counts.

The chain uses TRBV30 and TRBJ2-3; 11 nucleotides match TRBD2. This TCR was recovered from a human donor with chronic lymphocytic leukemia. The specimen comprised PBMCs, sampled after 24 months of ibrutinib treatment. The CDR3 sequence is CAWSVSGGGTDTQYF. In DNA form, the CDR3 reads TGTGCCTGGAGTGTTAGCGGGGGGGGGACAGATACGCAGTATTTT.